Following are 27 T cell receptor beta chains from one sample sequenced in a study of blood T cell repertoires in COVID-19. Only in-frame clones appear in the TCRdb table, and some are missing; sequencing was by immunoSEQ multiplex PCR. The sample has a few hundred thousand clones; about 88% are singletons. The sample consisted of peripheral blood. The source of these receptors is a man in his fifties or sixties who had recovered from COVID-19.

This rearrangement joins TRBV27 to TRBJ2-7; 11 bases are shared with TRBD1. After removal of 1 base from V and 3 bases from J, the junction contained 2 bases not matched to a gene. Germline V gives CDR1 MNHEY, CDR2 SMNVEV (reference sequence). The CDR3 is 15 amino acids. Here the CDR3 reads CASSLLGTGGYEQYF. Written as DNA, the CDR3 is TGTGCCAGCAGTTTATTAGGGACAGGGGGCTACGAGCAGTACTTC.

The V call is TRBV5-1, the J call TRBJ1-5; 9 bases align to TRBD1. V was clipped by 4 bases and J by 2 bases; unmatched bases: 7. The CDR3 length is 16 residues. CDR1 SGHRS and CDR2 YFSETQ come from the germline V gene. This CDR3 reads CASSPGTGRGNQPQHF. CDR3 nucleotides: TGCGCCAGCAGCCCTGGGACAGGGAGGGGCAATCAGCCCCAGCATTTT.

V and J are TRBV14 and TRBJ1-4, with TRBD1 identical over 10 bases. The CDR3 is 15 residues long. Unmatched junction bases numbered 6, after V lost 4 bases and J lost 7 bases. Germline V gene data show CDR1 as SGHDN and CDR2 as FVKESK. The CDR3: CASSLRTGGSEKLFF. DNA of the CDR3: TGTGCCAGCAGCCTCCGGACAGGGGGGTCTGAAAAACTGTTTTTT.

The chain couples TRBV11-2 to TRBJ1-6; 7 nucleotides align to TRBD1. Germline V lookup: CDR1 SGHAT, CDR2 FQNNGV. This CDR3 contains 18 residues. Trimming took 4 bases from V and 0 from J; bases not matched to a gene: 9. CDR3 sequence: CASSSLTGMSSYNSPLHF. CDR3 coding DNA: TGTGCCAGCAGCTCCCTGACAGGGATGAGCTCCTATAATTCACCCCTCCACTTT.

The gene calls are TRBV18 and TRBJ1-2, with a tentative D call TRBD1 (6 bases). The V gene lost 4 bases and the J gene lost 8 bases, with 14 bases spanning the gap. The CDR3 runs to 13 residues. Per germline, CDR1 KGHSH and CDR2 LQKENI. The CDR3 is CASSQTGSWGYTF. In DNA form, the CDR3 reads TGTGCCAGCTCACAGACAGGCTCGTGGGGCTACACCTTC.

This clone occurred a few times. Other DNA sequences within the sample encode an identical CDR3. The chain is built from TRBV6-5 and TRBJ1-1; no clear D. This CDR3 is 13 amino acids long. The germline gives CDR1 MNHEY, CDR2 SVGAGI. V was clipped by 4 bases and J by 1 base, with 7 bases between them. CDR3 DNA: TGTGCCAGCAGTTTCAGTTCGAACACTGAAGCTTTCTTT. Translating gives CASSFSSNTEAFF.

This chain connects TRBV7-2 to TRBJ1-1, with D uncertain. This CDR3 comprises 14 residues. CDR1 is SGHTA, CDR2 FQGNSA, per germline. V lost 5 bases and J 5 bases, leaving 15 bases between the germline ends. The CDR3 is CASSARLYLTEAFF. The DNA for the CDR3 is TGTGCCAGCAGCGCCCGACTTTATTTGACTGAAGCTTTCTTT.

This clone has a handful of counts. As DNA, the CDR3 is TGTGCCAGCAGTAAGGCCCACTCAGGGGGATATGGCTACACCTTC. The encoded protein is CASSKAHSGGYGYTF. The chain has TRBV6-6 and TRBJ1-2; 7 positions match TRBD1. From germline, CDR1 is MNHNY and CDR2 SVGAGI (reference sequence). After removal of 5 bases from V and 5 bases from J, the junction contained 11 bases not matched to a gene. The CDR3 length is 15 residues.

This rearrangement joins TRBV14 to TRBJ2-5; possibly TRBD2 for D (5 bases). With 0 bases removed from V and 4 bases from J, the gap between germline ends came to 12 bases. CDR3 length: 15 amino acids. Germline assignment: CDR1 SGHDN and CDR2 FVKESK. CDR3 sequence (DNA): TGTGCCAGCAGCCAAGATGAGGGTAGGCGAGAGACCCAGTACTTC. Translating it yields CASSQDEGRRETQYF.

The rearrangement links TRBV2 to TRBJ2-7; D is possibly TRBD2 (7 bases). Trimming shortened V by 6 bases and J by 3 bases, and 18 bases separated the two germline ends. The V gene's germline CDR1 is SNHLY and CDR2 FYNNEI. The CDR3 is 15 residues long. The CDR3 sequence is CASSAVGGRNYEQYF. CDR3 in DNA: TGTGCCAGCAGCGCGGTCGGGGGGCGAAACTACGAGCAGTACTTC.

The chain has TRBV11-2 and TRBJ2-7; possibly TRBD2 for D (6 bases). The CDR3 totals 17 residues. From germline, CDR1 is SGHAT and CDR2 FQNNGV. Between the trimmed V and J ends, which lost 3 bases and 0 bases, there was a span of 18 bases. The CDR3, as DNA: TGTGCCAGCAGCTTTGGGATCACCGGGACTTTCTCCTACGAGCAGTACTTC. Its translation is CASSFGITGTFSYEQYF.

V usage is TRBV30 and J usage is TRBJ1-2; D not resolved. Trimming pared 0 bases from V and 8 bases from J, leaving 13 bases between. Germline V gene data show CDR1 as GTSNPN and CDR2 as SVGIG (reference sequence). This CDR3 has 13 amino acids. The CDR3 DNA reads TGTGCCTGGAGTGTAGTCTCAGGTCAAGGCTACACCTTC. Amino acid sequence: CAWSVVSGQGYTF.

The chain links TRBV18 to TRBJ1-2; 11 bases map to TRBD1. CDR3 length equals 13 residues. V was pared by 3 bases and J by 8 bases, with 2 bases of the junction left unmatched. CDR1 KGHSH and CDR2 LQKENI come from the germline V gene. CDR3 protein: CASSPDRGHGYTF. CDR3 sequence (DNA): TGTGCCAGCTCACCGGACAGGGGGCACGGCTACACCTTC.

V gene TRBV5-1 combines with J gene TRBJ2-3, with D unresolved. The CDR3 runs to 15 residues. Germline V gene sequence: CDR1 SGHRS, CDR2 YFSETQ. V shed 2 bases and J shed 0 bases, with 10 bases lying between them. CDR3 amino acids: CASSLQQSSTDTQYF. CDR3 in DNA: TGCGCCAGCAGCTTACAACAAAGTAGCACAGATACGCAGTATTTT.

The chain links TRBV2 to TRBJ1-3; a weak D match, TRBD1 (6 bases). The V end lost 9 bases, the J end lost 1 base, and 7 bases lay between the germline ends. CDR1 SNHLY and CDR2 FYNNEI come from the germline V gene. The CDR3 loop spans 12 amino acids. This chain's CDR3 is CARRGSGNTIYF. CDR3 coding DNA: TGTGCCAGGAGGGGGTCTGGAAACACCATATATTTT.

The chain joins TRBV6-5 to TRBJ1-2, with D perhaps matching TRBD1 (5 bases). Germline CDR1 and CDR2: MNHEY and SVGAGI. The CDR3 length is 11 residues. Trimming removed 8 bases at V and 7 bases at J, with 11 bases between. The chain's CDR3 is CASSKGLGYTF. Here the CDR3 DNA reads TGTGCCAGCTCCAAGGGGCTTGGCTACACCTTC.

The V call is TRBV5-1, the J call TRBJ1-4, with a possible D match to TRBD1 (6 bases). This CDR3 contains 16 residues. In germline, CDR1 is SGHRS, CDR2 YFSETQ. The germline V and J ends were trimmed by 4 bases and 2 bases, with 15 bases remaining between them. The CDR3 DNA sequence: TGCGCCAGCAGCATTAGACAGGCTTCGACTAATGAAAAACTGTTTTTT. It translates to CASSIRQASTNEKLFF.

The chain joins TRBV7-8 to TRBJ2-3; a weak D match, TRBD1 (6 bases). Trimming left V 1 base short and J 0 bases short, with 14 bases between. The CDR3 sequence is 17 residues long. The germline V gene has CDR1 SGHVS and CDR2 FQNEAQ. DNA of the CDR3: TGTGCCAGCAGCTTAGTTGCGCTGGGACAAAGCACAGATACGCAGTATTTT. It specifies CASSLVALGQSTDTQYF.

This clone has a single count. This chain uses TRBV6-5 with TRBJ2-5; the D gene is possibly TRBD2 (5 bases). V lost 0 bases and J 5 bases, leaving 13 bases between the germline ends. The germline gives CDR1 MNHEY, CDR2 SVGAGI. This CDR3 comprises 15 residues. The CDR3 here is CASSYSSVKGETQYF. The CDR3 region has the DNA TGTGCCAGCAGTTACTCTAGCGTTAAAGGGGAGACCCAGTACTTC.

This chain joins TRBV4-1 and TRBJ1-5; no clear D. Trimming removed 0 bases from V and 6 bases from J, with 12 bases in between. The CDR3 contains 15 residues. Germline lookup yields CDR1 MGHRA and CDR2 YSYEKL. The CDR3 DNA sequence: TGCGCCAGCAGCCAAGACATACTCCCTAGTCAGCCCCAGCATTTT. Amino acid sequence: CASSQDILPSQPQHF.

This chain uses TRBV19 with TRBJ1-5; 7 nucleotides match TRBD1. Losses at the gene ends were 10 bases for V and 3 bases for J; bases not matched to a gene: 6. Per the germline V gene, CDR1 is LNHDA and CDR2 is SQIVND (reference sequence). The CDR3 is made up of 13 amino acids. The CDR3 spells CATLEGANQPQHF. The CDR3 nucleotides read TGTGCCACCTTGGAGGGGGCCAATCAGCCCCAGCATTTT.

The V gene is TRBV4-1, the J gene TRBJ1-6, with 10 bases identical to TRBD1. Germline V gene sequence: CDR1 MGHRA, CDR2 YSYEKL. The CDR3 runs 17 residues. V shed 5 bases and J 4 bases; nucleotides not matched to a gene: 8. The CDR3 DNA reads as TGCGCCAGCAGCGGACACCGGGACAGGGGTTATAATTCACCCCTCCACTTT. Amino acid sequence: CASSGHRDRGYNSPLHF.

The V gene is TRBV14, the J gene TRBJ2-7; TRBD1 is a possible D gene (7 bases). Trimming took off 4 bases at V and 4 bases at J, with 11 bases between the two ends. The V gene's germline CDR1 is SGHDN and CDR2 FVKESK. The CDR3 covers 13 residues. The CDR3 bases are TGTGCCAGCAGCCCCAGGGGGACTTACGAGCAGTACTTC. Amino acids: CASSPRGTYEQYF.

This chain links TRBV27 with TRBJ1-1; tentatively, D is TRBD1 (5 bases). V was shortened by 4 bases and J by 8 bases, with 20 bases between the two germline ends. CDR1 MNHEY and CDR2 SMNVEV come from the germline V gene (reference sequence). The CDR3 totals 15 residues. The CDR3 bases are TGTGCCAGCAGTTCCCACCTGGGAGGGGTCCCCGAAGCTTTCTTT. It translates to CASSSHLGGVPEAFF.

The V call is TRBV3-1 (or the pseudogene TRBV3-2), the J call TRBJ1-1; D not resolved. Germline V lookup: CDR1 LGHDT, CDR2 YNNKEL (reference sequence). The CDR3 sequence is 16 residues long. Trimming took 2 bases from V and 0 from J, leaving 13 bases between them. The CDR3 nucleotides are TGTGCCAGCAGCCAATCTCAGATAAACATGAACACTGAAGCTTTCTTT. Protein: CASSQSQINMNTEAFF.

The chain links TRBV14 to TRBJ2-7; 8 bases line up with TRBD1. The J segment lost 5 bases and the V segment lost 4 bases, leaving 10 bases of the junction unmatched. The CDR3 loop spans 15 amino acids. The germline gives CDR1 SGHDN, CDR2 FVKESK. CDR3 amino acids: CASSPWTGLTHEQYF. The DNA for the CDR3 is TGTGCCAGCAGCCCTTGGACAGGGCTTACTCACGAGCAGTACTTC.

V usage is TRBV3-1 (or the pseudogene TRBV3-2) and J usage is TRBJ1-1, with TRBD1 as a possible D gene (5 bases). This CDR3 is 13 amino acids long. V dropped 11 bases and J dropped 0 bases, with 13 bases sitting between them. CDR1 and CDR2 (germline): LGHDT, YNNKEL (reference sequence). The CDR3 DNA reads TGTGCCTCCCAGGGTCAGATGAACACTGAAGCTTTCTTT. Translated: CASQGQMNTEAFF.